The next 14 T cell receptor beta chains were all read from a single sample in a study of T cells in Graves' hyperthyroidism and ophthalmopathy. RNA transcripts served as the template for amplifying TCR beta CDR3 regions. HTBI primers were employed in a first-round RT-PCR of the TCR CDR3. In TCRdb, the multiplex PCR reads were re-called with MiXCR into one record per CDR3 protein. The sample has under 200,000 distinct CDR3 sequences; less than 10% are singletons. The sequenced sample was blood. These TCRs come from a woman between 18 and 29 years old with Graves' hyperthyroidism that later progressed to Graves' ophthalmopathy.

This clonotype has a count of ten or more. V gene TRBV30 combines with J gene TRBJ1-6; D uncertain. Germline CDR1 and CDR2: GTSNPN and SVGIG (reference sequence). Trimming shortened V by 0 bases and J by 5 bases, and 8 bases separated the two germline ends. The CDR3 spans 14 residues. This CDR3 is CAWSVTGNNSPLHF. The CDR3 nucleotides read TGTGCCTGGAGTGTAACGGGGAATAATTCACCCCTCCACTTT.

Ten or more counts support this clonotype. The chain joins TRBV20-1 to TRBJ1-5; D may be TRBD1 (5 bases). In germline, CDR1 is DFQATT, CDR2 SNEGSKA (reference sequence). V gave up 3 bases and J gave up 0 bases, with 12 bases separating them. CDR3 length equals 15 residues. CDR3 sequence reads: CSARQGTYSNQPQHF. DNA of the CDR3: TGCAGTGCTAGGCAGGGCACGTATAGCAATCAGCCCCAGCATTTT.

This clonotype occurred many times. This rearrangement joins TRBV5-1 to TRBJ1-2; D gene uncertain. CDR1 and CDR2 from the germline V gene are SGHRS and YFSETQ. Trimming took off 4 bases at V and 1 base at J, with 23 bases between the two ends. This CDR3 contains 18 residues. The CDR3 DNA is TGCGCCAGCAGCCAGAGCACCCACCGGGGTGGAGGTAACTATGGCTACACCTTC. Protein sequence: CASSQSTHRGGGNYGYTF.

This clonotype was seen ten or more times. V and J are TRBV12-3 or TRBV12-4 and TRBJ1-5; possible D gene TRBD1, 6 bases. Trimming pared 5 bases from V and 3 bases from J, leaving 11 bases between. The CDR3 is 14 amino acids. As DNA, the CDR3 is TGTGCCAGCAGTGGGACACACTTCAATCAGCCCCAGCATTTT. Translating gives CASSGTHFNQPQHF.

This clonotype was counted ten times or more. The chain employs TRBV12-3 or TRBV12-4 and TRBJ2-7; TRBD2 matches 7 bases. The ends lost 7 bases at V and 7 bases at J; junction bases unmatched: 4. The CDR3 length is 11 residues. CDR3 in amino acids: CASTLGGEQYF. As DNA, the CDR3 is TGTGCCAGCACCCTCGGGGGGGAGCAGTACTTC.

Concerning this clonotype itself: Just one base apart from a much larger clone, this may be a read error. The rearrangement uses TRBV24-1 and TRBJ2-1; 12 nucleotides line up with TRBD2. The germline CDR1 and CDR2 sequences are KGHDR and SFDVKD. V lost 3 bases to trimming and J lost 2 bases; unmatched junction nucleotides: 16. The CDR3 is made up of 21 amino acids. CDR3 DNA sequence: TGTGCCACCAGTGATGGAATCAAGGAGACTAGCGGGGGTGCTACCTACAATGAGCAGTTCTTC. Its protein is CATSDGIKETSGGATYNEQFF.

This clonotype was seen at least ten times. The CDR3 here is CASSESWNTEAFF. The CDR3 bases are TGTGCCAGCAGCGAGTCCTGGAACACTGAAGCTTTCTTT. The chain has TRBV11-3 and TRBJ1-1; no clear D. The germline V gene has CDR1 SGHNT and CDR2 YENEEA. Trimming took off 5 bases at V and 1 base at J, with 8 bases between the two ends. The CDR3 has 13 residues.

This clonotype appeared many times. The J gene is TRBJ1-1, the V gene TRBV28, with 7 bases identical to TRBD1. This CDR3 contains 15 residues. From germline, CDR1 is MDHEN and CDR2 SYDVKM. Germline trimming cut 5 bases from V and 0 bases from J; bases unmatched to any gene: 6. CDR3 sequence reads: CASSLGTAMNTEAFF. As DNA, the CDR3 is TGTGCCAGCAGTCTCGGGACAGCGATGAACACTGAAGCTTTCTTT.

This clonotype occurred many times. A read error may account for a junction end that differs from germline. The chain links TRBV5-5 to TRBJ2-5, with D tentatively TRBD1 (5 bases). Germline lookup yields CDR1 SGHKS and CDR2 YYEKEE (reference sequence). The CDR3 is 13 amino acids. The CDR3 region is CASSLGGTQADNF. CDR3 bases: TGTGCCAGCAGCTTGGGGGGCACCCAGGCCGATAACTTC. The entire variable domain, with the rest obtained from reference TRBV5-5 and TRBJ2-5, is as follows: DAGVTQSPTHLIKTRGQQVTLRCSPISGHKSVSWYQQVLGQGPQFIFQYYEKEERGRGNFPDRFSARQFPNYSSELNVNALLLGDSALYLCASSLGGTQADNFGPGTRLLVL.

This clonotype has at least ten counts. This rearrangement joins TRBV19 to TRBJ2-7, with D perhaps matching TRBD1 (6 bases). The CDR3 length is 13 residues. In germline, CDR1 is LNHDA, CDR2 SQIVND (reference sequence). Trimming removed 4 bases from V and 5 bases from J, with 12 bases in between. The CDR3 coding sequence is TGTGCCAGTAGTACCCTGGGGGCCGACGAGCAGTACTTC. Protein: CASSTLGADEQYF.

This clonotype was counted ten times or more. The chain employs TRBV6-2 or TRBV6-3 and TRBJ2-2; D is undetermined. This CDR3 is 16 amino acids long. Trimming removed 0 bases at V and 3 bases at J, with 11 bases between. Germline CDR1 MNHEY, CDR2 SVGEGT. The CDR3 spells CASSYSQTSHTGELFF. The CDR3 nucleotides are TGTGCCAGCAGTTACTCGCAAACTTCCCACACCGGGGAGCTGTTTTTT.

J is TRBJ1-2 and V is TRBV19; 9 bases align to TRBD1. V lost 4 bases to trimming and J lost 7 bases; unmatched junction nucleotides: 7. Germline loops: CDR1 LNHDA, CDR2 SQIVND (reference sequence). The CDR3 is made up of 14 amino acids. As DNA, the CDR3 is TGTGCCAGTAGTACCACCCAGACAGGGGGTGGCTACACCTTC. It codes for CASSTTQTGGGYTF.

This clonotype was seen a single time. The chain carries TRBV6-2 or TRBV6-3 and TRBJ2-7; D may be TRBD1 (6 bases). V dropped 5 bases and J dropped 4 bases, with 9 bases sitting between them. Germline V gives CDR1 MNHEY, CDR2 SVGEGT. The CDR3 extends over 12 amino acids. CDR3 sequence reads: CASSQDSYEQYV. The CDR3 coding sequence is TGTGCCAGCAGTCAGGACAGTTACGAGCAGTACGTC.

The chain combines TRBV19 with TRBJ2-4, with 13 bases that match TRBD2. Germline CDR1 and CDR2: LNHDA and SQIVND (reference sequence). The CDR3 sequence is 17 residues long. J gave up 3 bases and V 7 bases, and 9 bases lay outside the gene matches. CDR3 residues: CASTQSGLAGVKNIQYF. Written as DNA, the CDR3 is TGTGCCAGTACCCAGTCCGGACTAGCGGGAGTCAAAAACATTCAGTACTTC.